This T cell receptor beta chain was profiled in a study of regulatory T cells in long-lasting Graves disease (dated by TCRdb to 2020 to 2022). General notes on the study: In the newly diagnosed Graves' disease group, patients had been taking antithyroid drugs for less than 3 months. Patients with persistent Graves' disease were compared with patients with newly diagnosed Graves' disease using TCR sequencing and RNA sequencing of peripheral blood. The study was registered as a clinical trial and conducted in China. A total of 33 samples underwent TCR sequencing: about 13 from persistent and roughly 20 from newly diagnosed Graves' disease patients. Points the paper makes about the study in general: Compared with newly diagnosed patients, persistent Graves' disease patients had lower TCR Shannon entropy and fewer highly expanded clones, which suggests clonal expansion. Patients with persistent disease shared more public clonotypes (around 2,500) than newly diagnosed patients did (966). Sequencing and analysis were restricted to the TCR beta chain. Because the primary lesion, thyroid tissue, could not be accessed, the study looked at peripheral blood alone. The small sample size was acknowledged by the authors as a limitation that may reduce accuracy. TRBV28, TRBJ1-2 and TRBJ2-5 were preferentially used in persistent disease, while TRBV20-1 and TRBJ2-1 were favored in newly diagnosed disease.

Library preparation was by multiplex PCR. The instrument was an Illumina HiSeq 4000. iRepertoire HTBI primers and Arm-PCR amplification of CDR3 regions were used to construct TCR beta libraries. Before sequencing, the PCR products went through gel purification. The original methods were these. A total of fewer than 80 TRBV and approximately 13 TRBJ segments were identified across samples and were used for gene usage analysis of CDR3 amino acid clonotypes. COPE and FqMerger were used to merge filtered high-quality paired reads into contigs. BLAST was used to align contigs to IMGT TRBV, TRBD and TRBJ reference genes, with CDR3 defined following IMGT. Clonotypes above 0.1% frequency were classified as highly expanded clones. Shannon entropy served as the measure of repertoire diversity, while the Gini coefficient captured V-J evenness. Clonotypes shared by more than one individual were considered public. TCRdb reprocessed the public reads (quality trimming at Q25 with fastp, clone calling with MiXCR) and kept in-frame beta chains. Rows matching on CDR3 protein sequence are summarized as one entry with the most common DNA and genes. It is TCRdb's table, rather than the study itself, that gives the V and J calls and clone size. For this sample the table gives a few hundred thousand distinct CDR3 sequences, of which over 9.5% were detected only once. The ten largest clones take up 15% to 20% of the sample.

The sample's time point label, decoded: newly diagnosed GD, antithyroid drugs for less than 3 months. For both TCR sequencing and RNA sequencing, RNA was extracted from PBMCs in TRIzol. The diagnosis of Graves' disease followed American Thyroid Association guidelines. Patients were recruited from an endocrinology department in Xi'an, China. Each patient gave approximately 9.7 milliliters of peripheral blood, collected in an EDTA anticoagulant tube. PBMCs were isolated by Ficoll Paque Plus density gradient separation without further T cell sorting. RNA quality was checked with an Agilent 2100 Bioanalyzer and agarose gel, and concentration with a NanoDrop 2000. In the germline V gene, CDR1 corresponds to MNHNS and CDR2 to SASEGT. The CDR3 starts with the cysteine, ends with the phenylalanine, and has 15 residues. Only CDR3 DNA remains: 45 bases, in frame from the first base. The V and J ends are trimmed by 0 bases and 2 bases, leaving 7 bases between them.

This clonotype was counted many times. Its target antigen remains unknown. Per-base quality was not reported, and no clone a single base away is much larger than it. The same sample was also used in a study of T cells in Graves' hyperthyroidism and ophthalmopathy. In that second paper, the authors write: Stable Graves' hyperthyroidism was defined as the absence of progression to ophthalmopathy over 18 months of follow-up. Hyperthyroidism patients were newly diagnosed, had a disease duration of under 2 months, and were aged 18 to 65 years. The study excluded patients with uncontrolled infections, other autoimmune diseases, pregnancy or lactation. Clinical symptoms, serum thyroxine and TRAb, thyroid ultrasound, and orbital computed tomography formed the basis for the diagnoses. The first round of RT-PCR for the TCR CDR3 was performed with the HTBI primer set and the Qiagen OneStep RT-PCR kit. Blood samples also contained most of the expanded thyroid clonotypes (frequency above 0.001), which suggests that blood repertoires may reflect thyroid immune responses. In cross-validation, a model built on a 13 V-J signature told ophthalmopathy apart from stable hyperthyroidism with approximately 90% sensitivity and about 81% specificity, and in testing the same model reached 80%/75%. In validation, the model predicted progression to ophthalmopathy a median of 6.5 months before onset, with about 67% sensitivity and about 72% specificity. To identify distinguishing TCR V-J signatures, a discovery cohort of about 100 patients was used, comprising some 45 with Graves' ophthalmopathy and around 57 with stable Graves' hyperthyroidism. Prospective prediction of ophthalmopathy was tested in an independent validation cohort consisting of fewer than 20 hyperthyroidism patients and about 17 patients who later progressed to ophthalmopathy. The approximately 100 discovery patients were randomly split 7:3 into training and test sets. Thyroid tissue and blood T-cell repertoires from roughly 6 Graves' hyperthyroidism patients were also compared in the study. After blood sampling, hyperthyroidism patients were treated with methimazole at a starting dose of 30 mg daily, and ophthalmopathy patients were treated with high-dose intravenous methylprednisolone. The libraries were constructed in a second round of multiplex PCR and then size-selected and purified. The libraries were sequenced on an Illumina HiSeq2000 using paired-end 100 bp reads. Raw data were processed with SOAPnuke, discarding reads with adapters, uncalled bases, mean Phred below 15, or no exact constant-primer or identifier match. COPE v1.2.5 was used to merge the high-quality paired reads, and each unique nucleotide sequence was defined as a clonotype. MiTCR v1.1 was used to align the clonotypes against IMGT TRBV, TRBD and TRBJ reference segments. The analysis was restricted to V-J combinations with a frequency above 0.0001, which together covered 99.2% of the repertoires. A TCS score was defined as the ratio of F50 (clonal expansion) to E x V (chaos), with BLOSUM62-based TCRdist applied between CDR3 peptides within each V-J. Welch's t-statistics and random forest reduced several hundred V-J features to roughly 13, which were used in a naive Bayes classifier (R e1071). Sample size was not statistically predetermined, and investigators were not blinded to group allocation. The paper describes TCR Vbeta CDR3 sequencing of around 130 peripheral blood samples, made up of roughly 45 ophthalmopathy patients, around 78 hyperthyroidism patients and 17 progressor patients.

The sequence was obtained from a woman aged 18-30 years with Graves disease. Donor details come from another sample of the same person, matched by shared clones. The sequencing used peripheral blood mononuclear cells (PBMCs), collected at new diagnosis, from a patient treated with antithyroid drugs. This sequence uses TRBV6-1 and TRBJ1-4; TRBD1 is a possible D gene, resting on 5 matching bases. The nucleotide sequence reads as follows: TGTGCCAGCAGTGAAGCGGGGGGGACTAATGAAAAACTGTTTTTT. Translated, it reads CASSEAGGTNEKLFF.